This is a list of T cell receptor beta chains from one sample in a study of blood T cell repertoires in COVID-19. Clones were read by immunoSEQ multiplex PCR, and TCRdb kept only the in-frame ones, dropping some. The sample lists 130,000 to 150,000 clones, over 75% occurring once. The sequenced sample consisted of peripheral blood. All receptors come from a woman between 50 and 59 years old with acute or convalescent COVID-19. The conserved cysteine and the conserved F or W are not part of the CDR3 here.

v_gene,len,CDR3aa
TRBV2,12,ASRRPAGVREQF
TRBV18,12,ASSPKGDTGELF
TRBV12-3/TRBV12-4,11,ASRRTGGYEQY
TRBV9,13,ASSVTGGWDTEAF
TRBV28,11,ASSLKIAGKLF
TRBV2,13,ASSTDGGVSLEAF
TRBV7-9,10,ASSSSRDSVF
TRBV12-3/TRBV12-4,10,ASSTGVDGYT
TRBV6-5,10,ASRNSGDGYT
TRBV9,15,ASSVSGGGRVTDTQY
TRBV28,12,ASSYRGSNQPQH
TRBV3-1/TRBV3-2,11,ASSPGTINEQY
TRBV29-1,10,SIPTSTDTQY
TRBV27,12,ASSLSGASYEQY
TRBV12-3/TRBV12-4,10,ASSGDNYGYT
TRBV5-4,13,ASSLYGTYANEQF
TRBV28,12,ASGGTVANYGYT
TRBV6-5,13,ASSQRTGDAGELF
TRBV27,12,ASSMTNLNTEAF
TRBV2,13,ASTRLAGGDNEQF
TRBV7-3,11,ASRRQNTGELF
TRBV11-2,14,ASSFGSGSLNTEAF
TRBV7-9,12,ASSLVAGDYGYT
TRBV5-1,12,ASSLGQGPEKLF
TRBV5-1,14,ASSKPTGEKGETQY
TRBV11-3,10,ASSTFGDTQY
TRBV11-2,13,ASSASGSSYNEQF
TRBV6-6,12,ASNLSGGAIKQY
TRBV27,12,ASSSRSQVDTQY
TRBV18,11,ASSPGTAYEQY
TRBV28,14,ASSPTGERSYNEQF
TRBV18,11,ASSPLGAAQEY
TRBV7-9,12,ASSPPGVSTEAF
TRBV7-9,11,ASSLGTPYGYT
TRBV28,13,ASSSTYYRDYGYT
TRBV6-5,13,ASSSLSRGNTEAF
TRBV5-5,14,ASSLLGGRENSPLH
TRBV10-3,12,AISDSSNTGELF
TRBV4-2,15,ASSQEISGSSYNEQF
TRBV7-2,12,ASSLTVPNYGYT
TRBV7-9,14,ASSLGDSLINYGYT
TRBV13,15,ASSLGRTSGSGSEQY
TRBV28,10,ASNQGDYEQY